A single T cell receptor (beta chain) is shown here with its context. Its specificity is not known. The method was immunoSEQ multiplex PCR; TCRdb's version includes in-frame clones alone and lacks a portion of them. Of 190,000 or so clones in the sample, about 86% were seen once. This record comes from a study of cytomegalovirus exposure and HLA in healthy donors. Findings and caveats of the study: In vitro checks showed that a few CMV-associated chains really do target CMV antigens. Rarity held for most TCR sequences, but there were some public TCRs that occurred in many donors. Reports described diagnosis of cytomegalovirus status by the classifier as highly specific and sensitive.

The CDR3 loop spans 14 amino acids. V shed 5 bases and J shed 8 bases, with 17 bases lying between them. CDR1 and CDR2 from the germline V gene are SGDLS and YYNGEE. The validation cohort, a group of more than 95 subjects, included the donors and was separate from the roughly 670-subject first cohort. The source material was PBMCs. The chain is built from TRBV9 and TRBJ2-1, with D perhaps TRBD2 (5 bases). This TCR came from a young woman in good health and CMV-seropositive. CDR3: CASSRYTSSDEQFF. The CDR3 region has the DNA TGTGCCAGCAGTCGTTATACTAGTAGCGATGAGCAGTTCTTC.